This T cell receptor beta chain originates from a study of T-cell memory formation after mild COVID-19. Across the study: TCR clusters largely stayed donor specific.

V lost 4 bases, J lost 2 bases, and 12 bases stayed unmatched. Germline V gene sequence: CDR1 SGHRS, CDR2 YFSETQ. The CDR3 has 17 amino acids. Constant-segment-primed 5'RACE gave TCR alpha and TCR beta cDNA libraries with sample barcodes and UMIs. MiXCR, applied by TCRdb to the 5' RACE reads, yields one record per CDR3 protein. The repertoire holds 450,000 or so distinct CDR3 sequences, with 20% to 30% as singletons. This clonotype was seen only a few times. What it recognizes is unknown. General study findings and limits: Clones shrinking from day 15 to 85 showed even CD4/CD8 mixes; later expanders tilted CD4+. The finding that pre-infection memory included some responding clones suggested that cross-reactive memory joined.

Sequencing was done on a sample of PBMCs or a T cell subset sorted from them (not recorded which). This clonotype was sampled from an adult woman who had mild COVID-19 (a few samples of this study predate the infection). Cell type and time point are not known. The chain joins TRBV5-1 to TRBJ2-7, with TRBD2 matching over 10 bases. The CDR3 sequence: CASSPLIAGGPTYEQYF. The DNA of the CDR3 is TGCGCCAGCAGCCCCCTTATAGCGGGGGGCCCGACCTACGAGCAGTACTTC.